Given below is one TCR beta chain in context. This clonotype was counted many times. It has no known antigen specificity. Base qualities are not provided; no much larger clone lies one nucleotide away. In the germline V gene (reference sequence), CDR1 corresponds to SEHNR and CDR2 to FQNEAQ. Trimming accounts for 2 bases at V and 4 bases at J, while the number of junction bases matched to no gene is 10. Including the terminal cysteine and phenylalanine, the CDR3 comprises 17 residues. The only DNA kept is the CDR3, 51 bases in frame from the first base. Libraries of naive CD8 T cells were built from anywhere between roughly 19,000 and 1,000,000 sorted cells, with 10%, 30% or 50% of the purified RNA used. On a BD FACSAria II, naive CD8 T cells were FACS-sorted as CD8+CD4-CCR7+CD45RA+ and collected into RLT Plus buffer. Detection sensitivity was tested by spiking Jurkat RNA equal to approximately 9 TCR copies' worth into samples containing about 20,000-1,000,000 naive CD8 T cells. CD8 T cells were enriched using RosetteSep CD8+ T Cell Enrichment Cocktail and Ficoll-Paque, and the enriched cells then underwent ACK red cell lysis.

Preparation of the library involved PCR. Sequencer: Illumina HiSeq 4000. Bulk TCR libraries were generated as previously described, with the TCR primers listed in Table S5 used. Purification of total RNA was performed with the Qiagen AllPrep DNA/RNA kit. Reads from multiple sequencing runs of the same library were pooled before analysis. The original methods were these. Reads were retained only if the reads had an exact TCR constant sequence, and the retained reads were trimmed to 150 nt and grouped according to their 12-nt molecular barcodes. Reads in each barcode group were sub-clustered using a 15% Levenshtein threshold, and a quality-weighted consensus sequence was built for each RNA molecule. Non-functional sequences were discarded, and so were lower-count sequences lying one edit away from another sequence. Based on a fit of two negative binomial distributions, barcode sub-clusters having less than 20% of the maximum read count were discarded. TCRdb itself trimmed the public reads at Q25 with fastp, ran MiXCR and retained productive beta chains. All rows with the same CDR3 protein become a single entry with the most common DNA and genes. These V and J calls rely on TCRdb rather than the paper's analysis. The sample includes 250,000 to 350,000 distinct CDR3 sequences, with about a fifth observed a single time. The ten largest make up over 0.7% of the sample.

The data were taken from a study of molecular identifiers for immune sequencing clone quantification (dated by TCRdb to between 2017 and 2018). With regard to the full study: For a replicate experiment, RNA from about 21,000 or 97,000 naive CD8 T cells was divided into five aliquots, of which four were sequenced. CD8 T cells were used in a methods study to benchmark molecular-identifier clustering-based TCR repertoire sequencing (MIDCIRS) and TCR RNA copy counting. Broader findings and caveats from the paper: Roughly 2.8 recovered TCR RNA copies per cell were obtained by modeling, versus roughly 10 by digital PCR, implying a capture efficiency of approximately 27%. In CMV-specific effector cells, over 98% of molecules were held by clones above 20 RNA copies, whereas under 1% of molecules were held by such clones in naive cells. Spiked-in Jurkat TCR RNA equal to a single cell's worth was reported to be detectable even within 1,100,000 naive CD8 T cells. Naive libraries contained spiked-in Jurkat TCR RNA (around ten copies' worth), which is not part of the donor repertoire. When barcode sub-clustering was omitted, TCR diversity was inflated by chimeric consensus sequences, with chimeras reaching as high as 47%. The sizes of highly expanded clones could end up underestimated when identical TCR molecules share a barcode.

The receptor was derived from a human donor in good health. Some libraries in this study had Jurkat cell RNA spiked in. The rearrangement joined TRBV7-9 to TRBJ2-2, with 7 junctional bases fitting TRBD2. Sequencing input: naive CD8+ T cells from blood, with Jurkat cell RNA spiked in. The sample's cell subset or site label, in plain terms: FACS-sorted CD8+CD4-CCR7+CD45RA+ naive T cells. The DNA reads as follows: TGTGCCAGCAGCTTATATGGAGCGGGACTTAGCACCGGGGAGCTGTTTTTT. Protein translation: CASSLYGAGLSTGELFF.